This TCR beta chain was found in a study of early T cells in non-severe SARS-CoV-2 infection. Study context: The study sequenced bulk RNA from unsorted whole blood, with chains unpaired. General observations from the study: In VDJdb matching, anti-spike CD8 responses were favored while private and CD4 specificities went missing.

This CDR3 has 15 amino acids. V shed 0 bases and J shed 3 bases, with 11 bases lying between them. Germline V lookup: CDR1 SGHNT, CDR2 YYREEE (reference sequence). Unique molecular identifiers were affixed to single, distinct cDNA molecules. Each CDR3 protein is one row after TCRdb ran MiXCR on the 5' RACE reads. The sample has 25,000 to 30,000 distinct CDR3 sequences, about 4.6% seen once; the top ten hold 9% to 14%. This clonotype was found many times. Its antigen remains unknown. The gene calls are TRBV5-4 and TRBJ2-3; tentative D call: TRBD2 (6 bases). The sample taken for sequencing was whole blood. The clonotype originates from an adult who was a healthcare worker with PCR-confirmed SARS-CoV-2 infection or an uninfected control (not recorded which). CDR3 residues: CASSLAGTSTDTQYF. As DNA, the CDR3 is TGTGCCAGCAGCTTGGCCGGGACTTCTACAGATACGCAGTATTTT. The full variable domain, with the rest looked up from reference TRBV5-4 and TRBJ2-3, is ETGVTQSPTHLIKTRGQQVTLRCSSQSGHNTVSWYQQALGQGPQFIFQYYREEENGRGNFPPRFSGLQFPNYSSELNVNALELDDSALYLCASSLAGTSTDTQYFGPGTRLTVL.